This TCR beta chain stems from a study of blood T cell repertoires in COVID-19. Sequenced by immunoSEQ multiplex PCR; TCRdb stores in-frame clones only, minus some. The table lists approximately 220,000 clones, around 81% of them singletons. This CDR3 has 13 amino acids. V dropped 4 bases and J dropped 7 bases, with 13 bases sitting between them. This clone was seen a few times. Sequenced: peripheral blood. This chain connects TRBV12-3 or TRBV12-4 to TRBJ1-2; D may be TRBD1 (6 bases). The source is a woman aged 55 to 70 with acute or convalescent COVID-19. CDR3 sequence (DNA): TGTGCCAGCAGTTCAGGACAGTTAGTTGGCTACACCTTC. It is translated as CASSSGQLVGYTF.